This TCR beta chain emerged from a study of blood T cell repertoires in COVID-19 (TCRdb year 2020). For context, the study as a whole: Samples from collaborators originated in the United States, Italy and Spain and spanned both the acute and convalescent phases of COVID-19. A freely available public database, intended as a resource for researchers studying the immune response to SARS-CoV-2, is where the repertoires were released. The sample metadata nearly always contained a de-identified subject ID, COVID-19 status, age in years and sex. Where available, HLA class I and class II types were obtained from metadata supplied by the sample provider rather than from assay-based typing. The material from the prospective study consisted of cDNA or gDNA derived from T cells, B-cell-depleted T cells, or PBMCs. Samples were obtained from the ongoing ImmuneRACE study (first 160 participants) and from about 1,300 subjects provided by 6 global collaborators. Deeply sampled blood TCRbeta repertoires from subjects exposed to, actively infected with, or recovered from COVID-19 were included in the dataset.

Regarding this clone: Its antigen is not yet known. No base quality values were provided; no much bigger clone lies one nucleotide off.

The immunoSEQ Assay, a bias-controlled multiplex PCR, was used to amplify TCRbeta CDR3 regions from genomic DNA. The original methods were these. Within the assay, amplification of reference gene primers was used to estimate how many nucleated cells each sample contained. To quantify the absolute abundance of each unique TCRbeta CDR3 rearrangement, sequence reads were collapsed and filtered. For each sample, productive Simpson clonality was calculated by taking the square root of Simpson's diversity index across productive rearrangements. Here the immuneACCESS table is served through TCRdb, limited to in-frame sequences with V and J called. Missing clones are a known gap in these copies; in checked studies unresolved V genes cover under half, and the rest lacks a known reason. V and J calls and clone size are copied from that table; D and trimming were computed from the DNA. The sample contains fewer than 150,000 clones, approximately 78% of them found a single time. About 4% of the sample is held by the ten biggest clonotypes.

Paper-wide results and their limitations: The quantity of clinical and demographic metadata differed by source and by participant and was supplied without curation.

There are 16 amino acids in the CDR3, from cysteine to phenylalanine inclusive. Only the CDR3 DNA is retained, 48 bases long and in frame from the first base. The junction shows trimming of 2 bases on V and 0 bases on J, and the gene matches do not reach 4 bases of it. CDR1 MNHNS and CDR2 SASEGT were looked up in the germline V gene. Each collaborating institution followed its own protocols to collect whole blood in K2EDTA tubes. For TCRbeta analysis, collaborators shipped samples in one of three forms: frozen whole blood, isolated PBMCs, or DNA extracted from either of those sample types. The TCR was taken from a woman older than 75 with acute or convalescent COVID-19. The sample consisted of peripheral blood. The V and J genes are TRBV6-1 and TRBJ2-1; a stretch of 7 junction bases matches TRBD1. For the CDR3, the sequence is CASSEIGQVSYNEQFF. The nucleotide sequence is TGTGCCAGCAGTGAAATAGGACAGGTCTCCTACAATGAGCAGTTCTTC.